This entry lists 22 T cell receptor beta chains sequenced from one sample in a study of neurological immune-mediated disorders. From the 5' RACE reads, TCRdb called clonotypes with MiXCR, one entry per CDR3 protein. The sample lists about 38,000 distinct CDR3 sequences, roughly 5% occurring once. Sequences were obtained from CD4+ T cells from blood. The source of these receptors is a man in his late teens or twenties in good health.

This clonotype was seen at least ten times. The chain carries TRBV10-3 and TRBJ2-2, with D tentatively TRBD1 (5 bases). In germline, CDR1 is ENHRY, CDR2 SYGVKD. Trimming left V 0 bases short and J 0 bases short, with 8 bases between. The CDR3 runs to 16 residues. CDR3 residues: CAISESQTANTGELFF. The CDR3 bases are TGTGCCATCAGTGAGTCGCAGACAGCGAACACCGGGGAGCTGTTTTTT.

This clonotype occurred many times. The J gene is TRBJ1-5, the V gene TRBV15, with TRBD1 as a possible D gene (5 bases). The CDR3 extends over 13 amino acids. Germline V gene data show CDR1 as LNHNV and CDR2 as YYDKDF (reference sequence). Trimming took off 3 bases at V and 5 bases at J, with 8 bases between the two ends. CDR3: CATSRGQDQPQHF. CDR3 coding DNA: TGTGCCACCAGCAGGGGGCAGGATCAGCCCCAGCATTTT.

This clonotype has at least ten counts. V usage is TRBV20-1 and J usage is TRBJ2-5; D ambiguous. V was shortened by 4 bases and J by 5 bases, with 17 bases between the two germline ends. The CDR3 spans 14 residues. Germline CDR1 and CDR2: DFQATT and SNEGSKA (reference sequence). CDR3 nucleotide sequence: TGCAGTGCTATAAGCCCTAGTGGTTGGGAGACCCAGTACTTC. It yields the protein CSAISPSGWETQYF.

At least ten counts were recorded for this clonotype. The V call is TRBV6-6, the J call TRBJ1-1, with no clear D. CDR1 MNHNY and CDR2 SVGAGI come from the germline V gene (reference sequence). V lost 6 bases and J lost 1, with 9 bases in between. The CDR3 sequence is 13 residues long. The CDR3 protein is CASRPRENTEAFF. The CDR3 nucleotides are TGTGCCAGCAGGCCGAGGGAGAACACTGAAGCTTTCTTT.

This clonotype was detected many times. The chain carries TRBV12-3 or TRBV12-4 and TRBJ1-6, with no clear D. The CDR3 is made up of 13 amino acids. Trimming removed 0 bases from V and 8 bases from J, with 5 bases in between. CDR3 residues: CASSLAQDSPLHF. In DNA, the CDR3 is TGTGCCAGCAGTTTAGCGCAGGATTCACCCCTCCACTTT.

In its sample, this clonotype was seen many times. The rearrangement joins TRBV6-2 or TRBV6-3 to TRBJ1-1; D call uncertain. CDR3 length: 14 amino acids. Germline CDR1 is MNHEY and CDR2 is SVGEGT. V lost 2 bases and J lost 2, with 9 bases in between. As DNA, the CDR3 is TGTGCCAGCAGTTACCCTACGGATAACACTGAAGCTTTCTTT. This encodes CASSYPTDNTEAFF.

This clonotype was seen at least ten times. The chain uses TRBV7-2 and TRBJ1-1; 7 bases align to TRBD1. This CDR3 has 14 amino acids. The J segment lost 5 bases and the V segment lost 1 base, leaving 4 bases of the junction unmatched. Germline values: CDR1 SGHTA, CDR2 FQGNSA. This chain's CDR3 is CASSLVQGGTEAFF. DNA for the CDR3: TGTGCCAGCAGCTTAGTCCAGGGGGGAACTGAAGCTTTCTTT.

This clonotype was seen ten or more times. The chain couples TRBV3-1 to TRBJ2-3; either TRBD1 or TRBD2 may supply D (5 bases each). CDR3 size: 16 residues. Germline V gives CDR1 LGHDT, CDR2 YNNKEL (reference sequence). V was pared by 0 bases and J by 1 base, with 11 bases between. Here the CDR3 reads CASSQDWGSGTDTQYF. The CDR3, as DNA: TGTGCCAGCAGCCAAGATTGGGGGTCCGGCACAGATACGCAGTATTTT.

Points on this clonotype: A much larger clone lies a single base off, so this may be a read error. The chain couples TRBV5-1 to TRBJ2-7, with D maybe TRBD2 (7 bases). The CDR3 totals 14 residues. Trimming removed 4 bases from V and 7 bases from J, with 18 bases in between. Germline lookup yields CDR1 SGHRS and CDR2 YFSETQ. For the CDR3, the DNA is TGCGCCAGCAGCGGGGGGGGCAGGGTGGTGGAGCAGTACTTC. It codes for CASSGGGRVVEQYF.

The chain has TRBV6-5 and TRBJ1-3; D uncertain. V shed 2 bases and J shed 0 bases, with 8 bases lying between them. CDR1 is MNHEY, CDR2 SVGAGI, per germline. The CDR3 runs 15 residues. Here the CDR3 DNA reads TGTGCCAGCAGTTACGGGCAGAGCTCTGGAAACACCATATATTTT. This gives the protein CASSYGQSSGNTIYF.

This clonotype was recorded at least ten times. V is TRBV20-1 and J is TRBJ1-1; no definite D call. The V gene lost 0 bases and the J gene lost 5 bases, with 10 bases spanning the gap. Per the germline V gene, CDR1 is DFQATT and CDR2 is SNEGSKA (reference sequence). The CDR3 consists of 13 residues. The CDR3 reads CSAREVSGTEAFF. CDR3 nucleotides: TGCAGTGCTAGAGAGGTGAGCGGGACTGAAGCTTTCTTT.

In its sample, this clonotype was seen many times. The chain employs TRBV5-8 and TRBJ1-2, with D possibly being TRBD1 (6 bases). Trimming stripped 1 base from V and 6 bases from J, with 13 bases between. The germline V gene encodes CDR1 SGHTS and CDR2 YDEGEE. This CDR3 has 14 amino acids. The CDR3 loop reads CASSLLSGENGYTF. CDR3 bases: TGTGCCAGCAGCTTGTTGTCAGGGGAGAATGGCTACACCTTC.

This clonotype was observed many times. The V gene is TRBV18, the J gene TRBJ1-5; tentatively, D is TRBD1 (5 bases). The germline gives CDR1 KGHSH, CDR2 LQKENI. The CDR3 consists of 16 residues. The V and J ends lost 2 bases and 4 bases respectively, with 15 bases between them. The CDR3 protein is CASSPMGERGNQPQHF. CDR3 nucleotides: TGTGCCAGCTCACCAATGGGGGAACGGGGAAATCAGCCCCAGCATTTT. The full variable domain, in which reference TRBV18 and TRBJ1-5 provide the parts outside the CDR3, is NAGVMQNPRHLVRRRGQEARLRCSPMKGHSHVYWYRQLPEEGLKFMVYLQKENIIDESGMPKERFSAEFPKEGPSILRIQQVVRGDSAAYFCASSPMGERGNQPQHFGDGTRLSIL.

This clonotype was counted ten times or more. The chain carries TRBV18 and TRBJ1-5; 9 bases map to TRBD1. Germline V CDR1 and CDR2: KGHSH, LQKENI. The J segment lost 4 bases and the V segment lost 1 base, leaving 2 bases of the junction unmatched. The CDR3 runs to 15 residues. The CDR3 spells CASSPLGQGNQPQHF. DNA for the CDR3: TGTGCCAGCTCACCACTGGGACAGGGTAATCAGCCCCAGCATTTT.

In the case of this clonotype: A read error is possible here, since a much larger clone lies one base away. The CDR3 DNA reads TGTGCCGCCGGGGGCAGCCCTGGAAACACCATATATTTT. This sequence encodes CAAGGSPGNTIYF. J is TRBJ1-3 and V is TRBV7-8; D might be TRBD1 (6 bases). V lost 11 bases and J 2 bases, leaving 13 bases between the germline ends. The CDR3 spans 13 residues. CDR1 SGHVS and CDR2 FQNEAQ come from the germline V gene.

This clonotype was recorded at least ten times. The V gene is TRBV5-1, the J gene TRBJ2-7; D gene ambiguous. Trimming took 4 bases from V and 2 from J, leaving 10 bases between them. Germline V lookup: CDR1 SGHRS, CDR2 YFSETQ. This CDR3 spans 13 amino acids. The CDR3 loop reads CASSPFGTYEQYF. The DNA of the CDR3 is TGCGCCAGCAGCCCCTTTGGGACCTACGAGCAGTACTTC.

This clonotype came up many times. The chain has TRBV20-1 and TRBJ1-1, with D hard to call. Germline assignment: CDR1 DFQATT and CDR2 SNEGSKA (reference sequence). CDR3 size: 14 residues. V was trimmed by 6 bases and J by 1 base, leaving 15 bases between them. The CDR3: CSARDIQRNTEAFF. The CDR3 DNA reads as TGCAGTGCCCGGGATATCCAGAGGAACACTGAAGCTTTCTTT.

In this sample, this clonotype turned up many times. This chain connects TRBV29-1 to TRBJ1-1; TRBD1 matches 7 bases. The CDR3 spans 13 residues. Germline V lookup: CDR1 SQVTM, CDR2 ANQGSEA. Trimming cost V 5 bases and J 2 bases; bases outside gene matches: 5. The CDR3 protein is CSVLDRLNTEAFF. CDR3 DNA sequence: TGCAGCGTTCTGGACAGGCTAAACACTGAAGCTTTCTTT.

This clonotype came up many times. The CDR3 loop reads CASSYSAGGEVGEQYF. The CDR3 bases are TGTGCCAGCAGTTACTCGGCAGGGGGCGAAGTAGGCGAGCAGTACTTC. The chain couples TRBV6-5 to TRBJ2-7, with 8 bases aligning to TRBD1. The CDR3 contains 16 residues. The germline CDR1 and CDR2 sequences are MNHEY and SVGAGI. V shed 0 bases, J shed 6 bases, and the junction held 10 bases outside the gene matches.

This clonotype was detected many times. V gene TRBV20-1 combines with J gene TRBJ2-7; 9 nucleotides align to TRBD2. Germline assignment: CDR1 DFQATT and CDR2 SNEGSKA (reference sequence). The junction had 12 bases not matched to a gene; V was cut back by 0 bases and J by 0 bases. The length of the CDR3 is 18 residues. For the CDR3, the DNA is TGCAGTGCTAGAGATCCCCATAATAGCGGGGGTCGCTCCTACGAGCAGTACTTC. Protein product: CSARDPHNSGGRSYEQYF.

There are many counts of this clonotype. The V call is TRBV20-1, the J call TRBJ2-1; 9 bases line up with TRBD2. The CDR3 has 15 amino acids. In germline, CDR1 is DFQATT, CDR2 SNEGSKA (reference sequence). Losses at the gene ends were 0 bases for V and 5 bases for J; bases not matched to a gene: 5. The CDR3 here is CSARDLRTSDNEQFF. Written as DNA, the CDR3 is TGCAGTGCTAGAGATCTGCGGACTAGCGACAATGAGCAGTTCTTC.

There are many counts of this clonotype. V gene TRBV7-2 combines with J gene TRBJ1-1; a weak D match, TRBD1 (5 bases). The CDR3 sequence is 14 residues long. The V and J ends lost 6 bases and 5 bases respectively, with 16 bases between them. From germline, CDR1 is SGHTA and CDR2 FQGNSA. The chain's CDR3 is CASRIAGKGTEAFF. The CDR3 coding sequence is TGTGCCAGCAGAATCGCAGGGAAAGGGACTGAAGCTTTCTTT.